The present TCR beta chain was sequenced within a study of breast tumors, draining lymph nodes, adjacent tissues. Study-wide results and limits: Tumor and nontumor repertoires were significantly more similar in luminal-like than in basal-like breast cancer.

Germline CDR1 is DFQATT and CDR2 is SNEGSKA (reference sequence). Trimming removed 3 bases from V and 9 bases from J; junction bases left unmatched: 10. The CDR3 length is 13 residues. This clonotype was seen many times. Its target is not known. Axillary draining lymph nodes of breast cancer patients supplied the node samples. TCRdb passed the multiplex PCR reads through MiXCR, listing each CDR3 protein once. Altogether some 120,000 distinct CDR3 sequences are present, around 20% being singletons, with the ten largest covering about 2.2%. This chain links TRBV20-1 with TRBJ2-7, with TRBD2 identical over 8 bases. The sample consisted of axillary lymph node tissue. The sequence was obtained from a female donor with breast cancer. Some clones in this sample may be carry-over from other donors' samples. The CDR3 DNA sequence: TGCAGTGCTAGGGTTAGCGGGAAACCCCCGCAGTACTTC. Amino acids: CSARVSGKPPQYF.